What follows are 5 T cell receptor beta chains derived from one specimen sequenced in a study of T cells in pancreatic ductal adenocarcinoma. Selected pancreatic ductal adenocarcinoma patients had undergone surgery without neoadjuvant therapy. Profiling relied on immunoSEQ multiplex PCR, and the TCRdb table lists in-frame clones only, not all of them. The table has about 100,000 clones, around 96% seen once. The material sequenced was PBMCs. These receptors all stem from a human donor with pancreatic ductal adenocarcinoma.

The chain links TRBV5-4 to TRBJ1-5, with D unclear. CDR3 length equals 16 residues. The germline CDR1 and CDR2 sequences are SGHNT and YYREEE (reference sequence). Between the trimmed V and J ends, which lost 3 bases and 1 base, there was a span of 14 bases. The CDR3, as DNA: TGTGCCAGCAGCTCCGGACGGGGATTCAGCAATCAGCCCCAGCATTTT. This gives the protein CASSSGRGFSNQPQHF. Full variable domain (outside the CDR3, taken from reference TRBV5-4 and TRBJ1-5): ETGVTQSPTHLIKTRGQQVTLRCSSQSGHNTVSWYQQALGQGPQFIFQYYREEENGRGNFPPRFSGLQFPNYSSELNVNALELDDSALYLCASSSGRGFSNQPQHFGDGTRLSIL.

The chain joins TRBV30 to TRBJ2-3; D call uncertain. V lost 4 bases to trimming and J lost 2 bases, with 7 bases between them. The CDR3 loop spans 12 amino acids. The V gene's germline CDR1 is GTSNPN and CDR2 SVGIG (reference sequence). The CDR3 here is CAWTIYTDTQYF. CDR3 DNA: TGTGCCTGGACAATCTACACAGATACGCAGTATTTT.

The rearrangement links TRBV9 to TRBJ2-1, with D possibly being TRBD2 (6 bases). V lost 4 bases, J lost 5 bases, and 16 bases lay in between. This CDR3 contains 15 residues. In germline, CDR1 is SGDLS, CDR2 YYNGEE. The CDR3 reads CASSPSQRADNEQFF. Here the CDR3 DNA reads TGTGCCAGCAGCCCCTCCCAGCGGGCGGACAATGAGCAGTTCTTC.

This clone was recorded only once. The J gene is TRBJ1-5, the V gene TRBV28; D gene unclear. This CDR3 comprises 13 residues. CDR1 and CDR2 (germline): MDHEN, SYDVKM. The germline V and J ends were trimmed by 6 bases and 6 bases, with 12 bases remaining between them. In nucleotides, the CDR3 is TGTGCCAGCAGGAGCAGGTTTGTTCAGCCCCAGCATTTT. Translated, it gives CASRSRFVQPQHF. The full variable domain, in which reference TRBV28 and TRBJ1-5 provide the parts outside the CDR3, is DVKVTQSSRYLVKRTGEKVFLECVQDMDHENMFWYRQDPGLGLRLIYFSYDVKMKEKGDIPEGYSVSREKKERFSLILESASTNQTSMYLCASRSRFVQPQHFGDGTRLSIL.

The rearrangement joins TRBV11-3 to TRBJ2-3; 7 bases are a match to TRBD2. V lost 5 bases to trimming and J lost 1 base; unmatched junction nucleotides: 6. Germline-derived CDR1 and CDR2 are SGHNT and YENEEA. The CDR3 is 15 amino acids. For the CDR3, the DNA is TGTGCCAGCAGCCTAGGGGAGGGACGCACAGATACGCAGTATTTT. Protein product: CASSLGEGRTDTQYF.